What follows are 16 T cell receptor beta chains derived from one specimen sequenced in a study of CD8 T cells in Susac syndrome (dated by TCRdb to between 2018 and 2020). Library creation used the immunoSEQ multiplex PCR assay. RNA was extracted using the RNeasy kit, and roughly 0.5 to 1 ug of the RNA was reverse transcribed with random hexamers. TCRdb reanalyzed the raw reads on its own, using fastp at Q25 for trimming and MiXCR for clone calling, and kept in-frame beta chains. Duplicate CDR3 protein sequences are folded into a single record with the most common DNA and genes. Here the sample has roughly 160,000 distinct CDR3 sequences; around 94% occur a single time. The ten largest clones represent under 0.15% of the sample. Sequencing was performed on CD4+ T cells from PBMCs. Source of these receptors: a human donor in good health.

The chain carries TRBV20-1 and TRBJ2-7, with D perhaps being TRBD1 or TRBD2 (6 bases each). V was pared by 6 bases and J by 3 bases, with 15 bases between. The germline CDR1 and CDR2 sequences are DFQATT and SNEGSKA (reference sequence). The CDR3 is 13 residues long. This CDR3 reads CSAPEGGLYEQYF. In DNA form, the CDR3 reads TGCAGTGCCCCCGAGGGGGGCCTCTACGAGCAGTACTTC.

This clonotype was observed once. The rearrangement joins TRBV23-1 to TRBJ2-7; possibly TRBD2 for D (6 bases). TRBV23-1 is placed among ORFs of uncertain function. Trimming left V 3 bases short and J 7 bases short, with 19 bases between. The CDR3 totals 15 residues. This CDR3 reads CASSHSLGTPLEQYF. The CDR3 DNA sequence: TGCGCCAGCAGTCACTCCCTAGGGACTCCCTTGGAGCAGTACTTC.

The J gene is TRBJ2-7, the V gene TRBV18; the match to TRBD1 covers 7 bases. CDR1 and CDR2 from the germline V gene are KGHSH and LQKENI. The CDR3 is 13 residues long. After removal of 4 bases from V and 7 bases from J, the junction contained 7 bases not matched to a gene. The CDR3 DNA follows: TGTGCCAGCTCACAACAGGGGTTAGGGGAGCAGTACTTC. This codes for CASSQQGLGEQYF.

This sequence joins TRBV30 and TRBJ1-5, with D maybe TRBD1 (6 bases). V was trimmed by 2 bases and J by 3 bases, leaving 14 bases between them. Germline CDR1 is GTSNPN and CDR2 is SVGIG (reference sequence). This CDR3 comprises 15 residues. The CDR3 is CAWSTQQGYNQPQHF. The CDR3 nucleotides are TGTGCCTGGAGTACACAACAGGGTTACAATCAGCCCCAGCATTTT.

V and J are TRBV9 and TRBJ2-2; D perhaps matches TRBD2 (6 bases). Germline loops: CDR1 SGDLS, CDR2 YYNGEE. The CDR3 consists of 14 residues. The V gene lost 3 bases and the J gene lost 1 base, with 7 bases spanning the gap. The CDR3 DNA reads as TGTGCCAGCAGCGGGCGGGGGAACACCGGGGAGCTGTTTTTT. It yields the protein CASSGRGNTGELFF.

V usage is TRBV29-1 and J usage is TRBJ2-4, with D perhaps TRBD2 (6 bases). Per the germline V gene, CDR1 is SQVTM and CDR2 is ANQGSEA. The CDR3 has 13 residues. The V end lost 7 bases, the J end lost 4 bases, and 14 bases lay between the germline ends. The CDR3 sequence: CSDPPGDKNIQYF. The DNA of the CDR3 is TGCAGCGACCCCCCGGGGGATAAAAACATTCAGTACTTC.

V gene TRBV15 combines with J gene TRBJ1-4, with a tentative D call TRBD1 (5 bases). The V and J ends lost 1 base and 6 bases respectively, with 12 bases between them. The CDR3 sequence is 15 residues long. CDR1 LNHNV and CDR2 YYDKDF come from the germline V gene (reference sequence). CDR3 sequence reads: CATSRGGGADEKLFF. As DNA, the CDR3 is TGTGCCACCAGCAGAGGGGGAGGGGCTGATGAAAAACTGTTTTTT.

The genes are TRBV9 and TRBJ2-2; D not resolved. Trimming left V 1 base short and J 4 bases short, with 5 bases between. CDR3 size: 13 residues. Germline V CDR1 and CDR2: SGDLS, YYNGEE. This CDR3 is CASSVFLTGELFF. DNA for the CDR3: TGTGCCAGCAGCGTATTCCTCACCGGGGAGCTGTTTTTT.

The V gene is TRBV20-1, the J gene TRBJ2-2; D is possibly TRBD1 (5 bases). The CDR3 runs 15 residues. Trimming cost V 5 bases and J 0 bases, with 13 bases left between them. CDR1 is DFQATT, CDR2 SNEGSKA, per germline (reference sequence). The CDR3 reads CSAPNRFANTGELFF. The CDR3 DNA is TGCAGTGCTCCGAACAGGTTCGCGAACACCGGGGAGCTGTTTTTT.

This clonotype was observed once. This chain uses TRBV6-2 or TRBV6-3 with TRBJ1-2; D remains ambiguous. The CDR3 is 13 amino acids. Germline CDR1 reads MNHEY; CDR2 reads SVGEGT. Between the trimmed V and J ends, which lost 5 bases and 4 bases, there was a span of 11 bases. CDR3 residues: CASSRGRSYGYTF. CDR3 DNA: TGTGCCAGCAGTCGAGGACGGTCCTATGGCTACACCTTC.

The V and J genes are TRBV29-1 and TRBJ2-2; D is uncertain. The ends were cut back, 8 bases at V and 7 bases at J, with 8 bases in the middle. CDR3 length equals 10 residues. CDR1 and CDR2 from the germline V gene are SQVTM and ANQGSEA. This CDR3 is CSSRGGELFF. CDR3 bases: TGCAGCTCCAGAGGCGGGGAGCTGTTTTTT.

Here the CDR3 DNA reads TGTGCCACCAGCAAAACCACCCGGACAGGGCAGAATGAGCAGTTCTTC. Its translation is CATSKTTRTGQNEQFF. This chain uses TRBV15 with TRBJ2-1; TRBD1 aligns across 8 bases. Germline values: CDR1 LNHNV, CDR2 YYDKDF (reference sequence). V lost 4 bases and J lost 7; bases outside the gene matches: 12. The CDR3 covers 16 residues.

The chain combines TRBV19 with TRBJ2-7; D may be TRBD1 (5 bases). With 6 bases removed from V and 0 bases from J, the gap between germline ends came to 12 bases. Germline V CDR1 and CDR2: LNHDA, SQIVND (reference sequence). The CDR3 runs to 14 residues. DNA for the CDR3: TGTGCCAGTAGACGACAGCCTGGCTCCTACGAGCAGTACTTC. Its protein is CASRRQPGSYEQYF.

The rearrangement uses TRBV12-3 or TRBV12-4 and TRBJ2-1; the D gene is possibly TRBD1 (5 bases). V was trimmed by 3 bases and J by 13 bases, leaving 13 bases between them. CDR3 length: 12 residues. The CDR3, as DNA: TGTGCCAGCAGTTTCACCCAGGGTGGACAGTTCTTC. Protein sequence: CASSFTQGGQFF.

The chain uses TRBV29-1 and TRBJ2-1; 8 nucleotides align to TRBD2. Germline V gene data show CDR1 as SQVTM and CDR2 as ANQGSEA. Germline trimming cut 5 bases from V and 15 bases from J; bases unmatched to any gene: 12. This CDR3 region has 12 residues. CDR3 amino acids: CSVTEGTRRWFF. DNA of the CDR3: TGCAGCGTTACCGAAGGGACTAGACGATGGTTCTTC.

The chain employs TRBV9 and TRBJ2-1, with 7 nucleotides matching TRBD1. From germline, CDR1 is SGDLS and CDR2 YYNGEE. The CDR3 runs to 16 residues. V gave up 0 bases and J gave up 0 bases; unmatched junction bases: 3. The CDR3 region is CASSVGGDSSYNEQFF. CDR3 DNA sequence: TGTGCCAGCAGCGTAGGTGGGGACAGCTCCTACAATGAGCAGTTCTTC. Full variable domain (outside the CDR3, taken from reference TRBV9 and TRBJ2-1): DSGVTQTPKHLITATGQRVTLRCSPRSGDLSVYWYQQSLDQGLQFLIQYYNGEERAKGNILERFSAQQFPDLHSELNLSSLELGDSALYFCASSVGGDSSYNEQFFGPGTRLTVL.